This T cell receptor (beta chain) was captured in a study of blood T cells in healthy people across ages. This clonotype was observed once. Combining a sample-barcoded 5' primer with a J-beta primer mix, a second PCR ran for about 7 to 11 cycles. TCRdb analysed the 5' RACE reads with MiXCR anew, one entry per CDR3 protein. Here the sample spans about 830,000 distinct CDR3 sequences, about 62% being singletons. Total RNA extracted from each sample amounted to at least 5 micrograms. The specimen sequenced was blood. The origin of this receptor is a man aged 25-45 years in good health.

The CDR3 sequence is CASSPNAPGAGELFF. In DNA, the CDR3 is TGTGCCAGCTCACCTAACGCCCCGGGGGCCGGGGAGCTGTTTTTT. The chain joins TRBV18 to TRBJ2-2; maybe TRBD2 (6 bases). The germline gives CDR1 KGHSH, CDR2 LQKENI. CDR3 size: 15 residues. With 3 bases removed from V and 6 bases from J, the gap between germline ends came to 14 bases.